This T cell receptor (beta chain) was sequenced for a study of OX40 agonist ivuxolimab in advanced cancers. Study details: Of the participants, around 39% had some prior anti-PD-1, anti-PD-L1 or anti-CTLA-4 therapy, which was allowed. Three patients got partial responses; one had hepatocellular carcinoma and two had cutaneous melanoma. Study-wide findings and caveats: The expanded peripheral T cells' antigen specificity was not determined. Among the least clonally expanded were partial responders at 0.1-3.0 mg/kg.

Assay: immunoSEQ multiplex PCR; the TCRdb copy retains only in-frame clones and omits some. Among about 100,000 clones listed, roughly 90% were seen once. This CDR3 contains 17 residues. CDR1 and CDR2 (germline): MNHNS, SASEGT. Trimming removed 1 base from V and 2 bases from J, with 16 bases in between. Of note for this clone: Its target is unknown.

The sequence was collected from an adult with an advanced solid tumor such as melanoma, head and neck, liver or kidney cancer. The sequenced sample was CD4+ or CD8+ T cells sorted from blood, obtained in a trial of the OX40 agonist ivuxolimab. This rearrangement joins TRBV6-1 to TRBJ2-3; either TRBD1 or TRBD2 may supply D (5 bases each). CDR3 nucleotide sequence: TGTGCCAGCAGTGAAGGATTTGGGGGTTTATTCACAGATACGCAGTATTTT. Protein sequence: CASSEGFGGLFTDTQYF.